This T cell receptor (beta chain) emerged from a study of cytomegalovirus exposure and HLA in healthy donors (dated by TCRdb to about 2017). Background on the whole study: An earlier analysis of roughly 610 of the donors reported around 280 Gb of sequence data and around 120 million unique TCR beta sequences obtained from about 180 million T cells. Roughly 5 DR-DQ haplotypes were handled as single units for association and clustering, since linkage in the cohort was strong. An earlier analysis of approximately 640 of the donors applied high-throughput TCR beta sequencing to assess whether each TCR beta V gene segment acted as functional or pseudogenic. The study aimed to test whether cataloging public T cell receptors could reveal signatures of past pathogen exposure. Typing coverage varied by locus: roughly 629-640 donors for A, B, C, DRB1 and DQB1; roughly 500 for DQA1; nearly 610 for DPA1; approximately 470 for DPB1. To predict cytomegalovirus infection status, the study brought together high-throughput TCR immunosequencing, statistical association of individual TCRs with disease status, and machine learning. Both class I and class II loci were covered by HLA typing, at four-digit resolution. A later analysis re-examined previously published TCR beta repertoires from about 700 donors and added high-resolution HLA genotyping to investigate patterns of TCR occurrence. The later analysis used no new phenotypic data to find candidate immune exposures, relying instead on TCR beta sequences and their occurrence across donors. On average, roughly 250,000 unique TCR beta nucleotide sequences were sequenced per donor among a few hundred genotyped donors of the cohort, with roughly 18% of those sequences being non-productive. Every discovery cohort repertoire had been produced on one sequencing platform. Donor age, sex, ethnicity and CMV serostatus were compiled alongside the repertoire data. Genome-wide SNP genotypes for about 55% of the roughly 670 donors were used in a later genetic analysis, which treated that subset as a discovery cohort. A separate validation cohort of approximately 120 different subjects was used in addition to the 666-subject first cohort. The study profiled the T cell repertoires of around 700 subjects by immunosequencing and related them to cytomegalovirus serostatus. About 280 gigabases of sequencing data and approximately 91 million unique TCR sequences made up an early release that covered roughly 670 HLA-typed donors. The genetic ancestry cluster associated with self-reported Caucasian donors included roughly 84% of the roughly 360 genotyped donors. What the work shows at the level of the full study, not this receptor alone: Correlated functional status among segregating V segments might be attributable to linkage disequilibrium, but an unknown experimental factor could not be ruled out. In an earlier analysis of about 600 of the donors, most TCR beta V segments appeared in productive rearrangements about 87% or about 30% of the time, broadly matching IMGT annotations. Because counts were too low, around 17 rarely observed V segments, including chromosome 9 orphons, were left out of the earlier analysis of approximately 500 of the donors. Three of the identified cytomegalovirus-associated TCR beta chains were confirmed in vitro to be specific for cytomegalovirus antigens. According to a later analysis, parvovirus B19, influenza, CMV and Epstein-Barr virus appeared linked to several top co-occurrence clusters. According to a later analysis, most CMV-associated TCR beta chains appeared to be HLA-restricted, and the HLA associations seemed to be driven largely by CMV exposure. In a later analysis, 16,951 TCR beta sequences were associated with specific HLA alleles at a false discovery rate of 0.05. A further reported finding was that TCR beta sequences accurately predicted the HLA-A and HLA-B alleles for most subjects in the first cohort. The only immune exposure information available for the cohort was CMV serostatus. Because HLA typing was unavailable for some donors at each locus, only the typed subset was used in association tests. According to the authors, the approach could potentially be generalized to other disease states and immunological phenotypes. Some IMGT-functional V segments, including TRBV6-2 and TRBV6-3, could not be distinguished by the 87-base-pair reads and were therefore excluded. Cytomegalovirus status was reported to be diagnosed by the classifier with high specificity and sensitivity in both the original and validation cohorts. Sequencing depth was assumed to be roughly uniform across donors in the presence/absence analyses, though that assumption may not hold. In this cohort, only TCR beta chains were sequenced, and detectable features were limited by the absence of alpha or paired-chain data. Most TCR sequences were observed very rarely across donors, whereas some public TCRs were present in many individuals. According to a later analysis, TCR association rates differed among HLA loci, with DRB1 alleles showing the most associated TCRs and HLA-C alleles showing the fewest. The study listed over 150 TCR beta chains as associated with cytomegalovirus. A cluster of highly shared sequence variants was judged likely to represent a technical artifact of the sequencing pipeline. When HLA alleles, especially DR and DQ, strongly co-occurred, TCR associations were difficult to assign to individual alleles. In a later analysis, HLA-associated TCR beta chains were found to be more clonally expanded and to have lower generation probabilities than equally common non-associated chains. According to a later genetic analysis, donors in an Asian-associated ancestry cluster had fewer N-insertions in productive TCRs than the roughly 700-donor mean. An association between a missense DCLRE1C variant and V-gene and J-gene trimming of TCR beta chains was found in a later genetic analysis and replicated in an independent cohort.

The cohort consisted of some 670 healthy bone marrow donors. At the time of sampling, every cohort member was nominally healthy, though immune exposures that went unrecorded were likely present. The donor was CMV seropositive and belonged to the group of 250 to 300 seropositive cohort members. A peripheral blood sample was collected from each donor, and TCR beta sequencing was performed on peripheral blood mononuclear cells. Genomic DNA extraction from the blood cell samples was performed with the Qiagen DNeasy Blood Extraction Kit. V is pared back by 0 bases and J by 10 bases, with 8 bases lying between the germline termini. From the cysteine through the phenylalanine, the CDR3 covers 12 amino acids. Only the CDR3 portion is preserved as DNA: 36 bases, with reading frame beginning at the first base. For CDR1 and CDR2, the germline V gene lists SGHDT and YYEEEE. On this clone: No antigen is known for it. Qualities for individual bases were not recorded, and no much larger clone is one base off.

Library preparation was by the immunoSEQ multiplex PCR assay. For the multiplex PCR, a mixture combining 60 forward primers for TCR Vbeta segments and 13 reverse primers for TCR Jbeta segments was used. The CDR3 region of rearranged TCR beta genes was amplified from genomic DNA with a multiplex PCR assay. Amplified TCR beta libraries were sequenced as 87-base-pair reads on the Illumina HiSeq System. The paper's processing steps were these. A later analysis counted tens of millions of unique TCR beta chains across the 670 or so repertoires, and 9.5 million to 11 million of these chains were shared by at least two donors. Raw reads were error-corrected and collapsed into unique sequences with a nearest-neighbor algorithm that merged closely related sequences to remove PCR and sequencing errors. Alignment of CDR3 sequences to IMGT reference sequences was used to assign V, D and J gene segments. For a sequence to be retained, a match of at least six nucleotides was required to both a V gene segment and a J gene segment. A rearrangement was called productive if the CDR3 had no stop codons and remained in frame with V and J, and every other rearrangement was called non-productive. Following IMGT convention, CDR3 was defined as the stretch from the second conserved V-encoded cysteine to the conserved J-encoded phenylalanine. The earlier analysis of some 580 of the donors excluded any sequence lacking an unambiguous match to a single V gene segment. In an earlier analysis of several hundred of the donors, V segments were called functional above 56.7% productive rearrangements and were called segregating when the between-donor standard deviation exceeded 5%. To diagnose cytomegalovirus status from the catalog of TCR beta chain sequences, a statistical classification framework was built. In a later analysis, V and J genes were assigned by comparing TCR nucleotide sequences against IMGT/GENE-DB human TR gene sequences. A later analysis assigned CDR3 sequences and most-parsimonious VDJ recombination scenarios with the TCRdist pipeline. In a later analysis, every TCR beta chain was defined by the combination of its CDR3 amino acid sequence and its V-gene family, and reads without a unique V-gene family were dropped. In a later analysis, fewer than 650 highly shared, low-generation-probability nucleotide sequences were removed to address suspected cross-contamination and a sequencing artifact. In a later analysis, a clonal expansion index for each public chain was calculated from normalized within-repertoire ranks of inferred template counts. A later analysis computed generation probabilities with a VDJ recombination model fitted to out-of-frame rearrangements, and checked the results against IGoR. Hypergeometric tests were used in a later analysis to score TCR-TCR, TCR-HLA and TCR-CMV co-occurrence, with a repertoire-size bias correction applied to the TCR pairs. False discovery rates were estimated in a later analysis by permuting HLA or CMV assignments 20 times. A later analysis grouped co-occurring TCRs with DBSCAN, adding TCRdist sequence similarity when clustering within HLA-allele-positive subsets. Repertoires with fewer than 30,000 or more than 120,000 public chains, plus five repertoires with anomalous nucleotide sharing, were excluded from co-occurrence clustering. TCRdb took this table from immuneACCESS and kept in-frame rearrangements with V and J called. Such tables lack part of the clones; where checked against another copy, unresolved V genes explain under half of the gap, and the rest is unexplained. V, J and clone size derive from that table, while D and trimming were established from the DNA sequence. For this sample the table gives 170,000 or so clones, of which 75% to 85% were detected only once. Less than 15% of the sample is in the top ten clones.

The V and J genes are TRBV5-6 and TRBJ2-1; the D gene cannot be resolved reliably. The clonotype originates from a woman aged 50 to 60 in good health and CMV-seropositive. Material: PBMCs. For the CDR3, the sequence is CASSLGSREQFF. In nucleotides, the sequence is TGTGCCAGCAGCTTGGGGAGTAGAGAGCAGTTCTTC.